One sample yielded the 26 T cell receptor beta chains listed below, sequenced in a study of shared clonotypes between healthy human individuals. This table comes from immunoSEQ multiplex PCR, and its TCRdb copy is limited to in-frame clones, with some not included. The table shows millions of clones, with 93% occurring only once. The sequenced sample was naive CD4+ T cells from PBMCs. Described subset: CD45RA+ positively selected. The receptors originated from a man aged 18 to 29 in good health. Some clones in this sample may be carry-over from other donors' samples.

Comments on this clone: Other DNA sequences in the sample encode the same CDR3. The chain is built from TRBV5-1 and TRBJ1-2, with a tentative D call TRBD1 (6 bases). There are 13 residues in the CDR3. The ends were cut back, 2 bases at V and 2 bases at J, with 7 bases in the middle. Per the germline V gene, CDR1 is SGHRS and CDR2 is YFSETQ. CDR3 DNA: TGCGCCAGCAGCTTCACAGGGAACTATGGCTACACCTTC. It codes for CASSFTGNYGYTF.

The chain joins TRBV11-2 to TRBJ2-5, with 10 bases lining up with TRBD1. Looked up from germline, CDR1 is SGHAT and CDR2 is FQNNGV. The CDR3 has 17 residues. With 5 bases clipped from V and 0 bases from J, the junction kept 9 bases outside the gene matches. The CDR3 DNA follows: TGTGCCAGCAGCACACGGACAGGGGGAGTTTACCAAGAGACCCAGTACTTC. Translating gives CASSTRTGGVYQETQYF.

This chain joins TRBV4-2 and TRBJ2-5; 15 bases line up with TRBD2. The CDR3 extends over 18 amino acids. Germline lookup yields CDR1 LGHNA and CDR2 YNFKEQ. The V segment lost 4 bases and the J segment 4 bases; nucleotides outside the gene matches: 10. For the CDR3, the DNA is TGTGCCAGCAGCCGGGGGGGACTAGCGGGAGGAGAGGCAGAGACCCAGTACTTC. It codes for CASSRGGLAGGEAETQYF.

The genes are TRBV4-3 and TRBJ2-7, with 11 nucleotides matching TRBD2. CDR3 length: 16 amino acids. Germline V CDR1 and CDR2: LGHNA, YSLEER. V dropped 0 bases and J dropped 5; count of bases not matched to a gene: 6. CDR3 nucleotide sequence: TGCGCCAGCAGCCAAGAATGGCTAGCGGGAGGCCACGAGCAGTACTTC. It translates to CASSQEWLAGGHEQYF.

The gene calls are TRBV28 and TRBJ1-1; D not resolved. The CDR3 is 12 residues long. The germline V gene encodes CDR1 MDHEN and CDR2 SYDVKM. The ends were cut back, 2 bases at V and 8 bases at J, with 9 bases in the middle. CDR3 nucleotides: TGTGCCAGCAGTTTACGGTGGGGAGAAGCTTTCTTT. This codes for CASSLRWGEAFF. The complete variable domain, with remaining parts taken from reference TRBV28 and TRBJ1-1, reads DVKVTQSSRYLVKRTGEKVFLECVQDMDHENMFWYRQDPGLGLRLIYFSYDVKMKEKGDIPEGYSVSREKKERFSLILESASTNQTSMYLCASSLRWGEAFFGQGTRLTVV.

The V gene is TRBV6-6, the J gene TRBJ2-3; tentatively, D is TRBD1 (5 bases). The CDR3 is 15 amino acids. The germline V and J ends were trimmed by 5 bases and 2 bases, with 14 bases remaining between them. Germline values: CDR1 MNHNY, CDR2 SVGAGI (reference sequence). The CDR3 nucleotides are TGTGCCAGCAGTGGTGTGGGGCAGTCCACAGATACGCAGTATTTT. Residues: CASSGVGQSTDTQYF.

V is TRBV5-1 and J is TRBJ1-3; D remains ambiguous. Germline CDR1 and CDR2: SGHRS and YFSETQ. This CDR3 contains 15 residues. Trimming cost V 3 bases and J 0 bases, with 10 bases left between them. The CDR3 region has the DNA TGCGCCAGCAGCTCAATGGGAGCCTCTGGAAACACCATATATTTT. Amino acids: CASSSMGASGNTIYF.

The chain couples TRBV30 to TRBJ2-3; weak D call: TRBD2 (5 bases). This CDR3 spans 13 amino acids. With 3 bases removed from V and 6 bases from J, the gap between germline ends came to 13 bases. From germline, CDR1 is GTSNPN and CDR2 SVGIG (reference sequence). The CDR3 sequence: CAWRASRRDTQYF. In nucleotides, the CDR3 is TGTGCCTGGAGGGCTAGCCGAAGGGATACGCAGTATTTT. The full variable domain, in which reference TRBV30 and TRBJ2-3 provide the parts outside the CDR3, is SQTIHQWPATLVQPVGSPLSLECTVEGTSNPNLYWYRQAAGRGLQLLFYSVGIGQISSEVPQNLSASRPQDRQFILSSKKLLLSDSGFYLCAWRASRRDTQYFGPGTRLTVL.

The rearrangement uses TRBV30 and TRBJ2-7; tentative D call: TRBD2 (5 bases). The CDR3 has 14 residues. Germline assignment: CDR1 GTSNPN and CDR2 SVGIG (reference sequence). Trimming removed 4 bases at V and 4 bases at J, with 17 bases between. The DNA of the CDR3 is TGTGCCTGGAATAGTAGCGACACATTATACGAGCAGTACTTC. Translation: CAWNSSDTLYEQYF.

Details on this clone: Other nucleotide sequences in the sample specify the same CDR3. The V call is TRBV7-3, the J call TRBJ1-1; D is perhaps TRBD1 (6 bases). CDR3 length equals 13 residues. Germline loops: CDR1 SGHTA, CDR2 FQGTGA. The V end was cut by 3 bases, the J end by 1 base, with 6 bases between. In nucleotides, the CDR3 is TGTGCCAGCAGCTTGGGACAGAACACTGAAGCTTTCTTT. Translation: CASSLGQNTEAFF. The full variable domain, in which reference TRBV7-3 and TRBJ1-1 provide the parts outside the CDR3, is GAGVSQTPSNKVTEKGKYVELRCDPISGHTALYWYRQSLGQGPEFLIYFQGTGAADDSGLPNDRFFAVRPEGSVSTLKIQRTERGDSAVYLCASSLGQNTEAFFGQGTRLTVV.

This rearrangement joins TRBV7-9 to TRBJ2-3; 7 nucleotides align to TRBD2. This CDR3 is 15 amino acids long. Germline V gene data show CDR1 as SEHNR and CDR2 as FQNEAQ (reference sequence). Unmatched junction bases numbered 5, after V lost 5 bases and J lost 0 bases. The CDR3 DNA sequence: TGTGCCAGCAGCCGAGCGGGACCCAGCACAGATACGCAGTATTTT. Translating it yields CASSRAGPSTDTQYF. Full variable domain (missing parts from reference TRBV7-9 and TRBJ2-3): DTGVSQNPRHKITKRGQNVTFRCDPISEHNRLYWYRQTLGQGPEFLTYFQNEAQLEKSRLLSDRFSAERPKGSFSTLEIQRTEQGDSAMYLCASSRAGPSTDTQYFGPGTRLTVL.

The CDR3 sequence: CAIGSPAKNIQYF. The CDR3 DNA sequence: TGTGCCATCGGATCCCCAGCCAAAAACATTCAGTACTTC. V is TRBV10-3 and J is TRBJ2-4; D remains unclear. Germline V gene sequence: CDR1 ENHRY, CDR2 SYGVKD. The CDR3 runs to 13 residues. Trimming pared 8 bases from V and 0 bases from J, leaving 8 bases between.

The chain links TRBV2 to TRBJ2-7, with 9 bases aligning to TRBD1. This CDR3 has 15 amino acids. The germline V gene has CDR1 SNHLY and CDR2 FYNNEI. V trimming: 8 bases; J trimming: 2 bases; junction bases outside the gene matches: 10. The CDR3 protein is CASGTGTGRTYEQYF. The CDR3 nucleotides are TGTGCCAGCGGTACCGGGACAGGGCGTACCTACGAGCAGTACTTC.

The V call is TRBV19, the J call TRBJ2-5; D is possibly TRBD2 (6 bases). CDR1 is LNHDA and CDR2 is SQIVND in the germline V gene (reference sequence). Trimming took off 6 bases at V and 5 bases at J, with 13 bases between the two ends. The CDR3 is 13 amino acids. The CDR3 is CASSEVGGETQYF. The CDR3 DNA reads TGTGCCAGTAGCGAGGTTGGGGGGGAGACCCAGTACTTC.

This clone showed up just once. This chain uses TRBV11-2 with TRBJ2-7; D ambiguous. The CDR3 spans 19 residues. Trimming left V 5 bases short and J 2 bases short, with 28 bases between. From germline, CDR1 is SGHAT and CDR2 FQNNGV. CDR3 amino acids: CASSKTFTANTGLPYEQYF. The CDR3 bases are TGTGCCAGCAGCAAAACCTTTACTGCAAACACCGGGTTACCCTACGAGCAGTACTTC.

The chain employs TRBV28 and TRBJ1-1; 7 bases line up with TRBD1. Per germline, CDR1 MDHEN and CDR2 SYDVKM. This CDR3 region has 15 residues. The trim removed 5 bases at V and 3 bases at J, leaving 9 bases unmatched. The chain's CDR3 is CASSNRQGWDTEAFF. CDR3 bases: TGTGCCAGCAGTAACCGACAGGGTTGGGACACTGAAGCTTTCTTT. The complete variable domain, with remaining parts taken from reference TRBV28 and TRBJ1-1, reads DVKVTQSSRYLVKRTGEKVFLECVQDMDHENMFWYRQDPGLGLRLIYFSYDVKMKEKGDIPEGYSVSREKKERFSLILESASTNQTSMYLCASSNRQGWDTEAFFGQGTRLTVV.

J is TRBJ1-1 and V is TRBV28; D remains ambiguous. V was pared by 6 bases and J by 5 bases, with 13 bases between. Germline V gives CDR1 MDHEN, CDR2 SYDVKM. The CDR3 spans 13 residues. CDR3 bases: TGTGCCAGCAGGTTTTGGGGAGGAACTGAAGCTTTCTTT. Protein product: CASRFWGGTEAFF.

This chain uses TRBV6-1 with TRBJ2-2, with D possibly matching TRBD2 (5 bases). Trimming took off 6 bases at V and 2 bases at J, with 13 bases between the two ends. This CDR3 contains 15 residues. Germline CDR1 and CDR2: MNHNS and SASEGT. CDR3 residues: CASRMMTGNTGELFF. CDR3 in DNA: TGTGCCAGCAGAATGATGACGGGAAACACCGGGGAGCTGTTTTTT.

This chain uses TRBV5-1 with TRBJ2-3, with 10 bases aligning to TRBD2. The CDR3 totals 16 residues. The J segment lost 3 bases and the V segment lost 5 bases, leaving 9 bases of the junction unmatched. Germline CDR1 is SGHRS and CDR2 is YFSETQ. The DNA for the CDR3 is TGCGCCAGCAGTCCTCTTCTAGCGGGAGAGACAGATACGCAGTATTTT. Protein: CASSPLLAGETDTQYF.

The chain combines TRBV5-4 with TRBJ1-2; D is ambiguous. V lost 3 bases to trimming and J lost 4 bases, with 16 bases between them. In germline, CDR1 is SGHNT, CDR2 YYREEE (reference sequence). This CDR3 region has 15 residues. The chain's CDR3 is CASSSPPSDLYGYTF. Written as DNA, the CDR3 is TGTGCCAGCAGCTCGCCCCCCAGTGACCTCTATGGCTACACCTTC.

V gene TRBV2 combines with J gene TRBJ1-1; 10 nucleotides align to TRBD1. CDR3 length: 13 residues. Trimming at V came to 8 bases and at J to 2 bases, leaving 2 bases not matched to a gene. Per the germline V gene, CDR1 is SNHLY and CDR2 is FYNNEI. The CDR3 bases are TGTGCCAGCCAGACAGGGGGCAACACTGAAGCTTTCTTT. Translation: CASQTGGNTEAFF.

The V call is TRBV10-3, the J call TRBJ1-3; unclear D gene. Trimming took 8 bases from V and 0 from J, leaving 14 bases between them. CDR1 and CDR2 (germline): ENHRY, SYGVKD. The CDR3 length is 15 residues. CDR3 DNA sequence: TGTGCCATCCGGAGGGAGGTCAGCTCTGGAAACACCATATATTTT. Translation gives CAIRREVSSGNTIYF.

The genes are TRBV6-1 and TRBJ1-1; 8 nucleotides match TRBD1. Looked up from germline, CDR1 is MNHNS and CDR2 is SASEGT. CDR3 size: 20 residues. J gave up 1 base and V 2 bases, and 18 bases lay outside the gene matches. DNA for the CDR3: TGTGCCAGCAGTGAAACCCCCCGCGGGACAGGACAACCGGGGAACACTGAAGCTTTCTTT. It codes for CASSETPRGTGQPGNTEAFF.

V gene TRBV5-1 combines with J gene TRBJ2-1; TRBD1 agrees at 10 bases. This CDR3 is built from 16 residues. V shed 1 base, J shed 4 bases, and the junction held 5 bases outside the gene matches. Per germline, CDR1 SGHRS and CDR2 YFSETQ. This CDR3 reads CASSLPRTGGYNEQFF. The DNA of the CDR3 is TGCGCCAGCAGCTTGCCCCGGACAGGGGGATACAATGAGCAGTTCTTC.

The chain employs TRBV5-1 and TRBJ2-3; 9 bases are a match to TRBD1. The CDR3 is made up of 17 amino acids. Germline CDR1 is SGHRS and CDR2 is YFSETQ. Trimming removed 4 bases from V and 4 bases from J; junction bases left unmatched: 13. The CDR3 here is CASSDNPRDRESDTQYF. Here the CDR3 DNA reads TGCGCCAGCAGCGACAACCCCCGGGACAGGGAGTCAGATACGCAGTATTTT.

This chain links TRBV4-1 with TRBJ2-4, with 8 bases aligning to TRBD1. The CDR3 length is 18 residues. Unmatched junction bases numbered 8, after V lost 1 base and J lost 0 bases. Per the germline V gene, CDR1 is MGHRA and CDR2 is YSYEKL. The CDR3 protein is CASSQGPGQDVAKNIQYF. CDR3 bases: TGCGCCAGCAGCCAAGGCCCGGGACAGGACGTAGCCAAAAACATTCAGTACTTC.